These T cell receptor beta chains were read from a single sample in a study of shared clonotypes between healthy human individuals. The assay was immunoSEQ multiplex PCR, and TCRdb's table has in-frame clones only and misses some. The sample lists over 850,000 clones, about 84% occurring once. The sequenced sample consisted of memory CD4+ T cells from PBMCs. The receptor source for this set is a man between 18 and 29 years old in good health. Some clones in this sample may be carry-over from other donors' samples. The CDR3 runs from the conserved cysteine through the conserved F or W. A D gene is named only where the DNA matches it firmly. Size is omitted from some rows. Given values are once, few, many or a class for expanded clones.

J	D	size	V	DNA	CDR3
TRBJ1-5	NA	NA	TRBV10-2	TGCGCCAGCAGTGGACAGCGTGATCAGCCCCAGCATTTT	CASSGQRDQPQHF
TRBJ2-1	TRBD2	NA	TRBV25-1	TGTGCCAGCAGTGACCGGGGGGGCTGGAATGAGCAGTTCTTC	CASSDRGGWNEQFF
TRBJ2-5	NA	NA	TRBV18	TGTGCCAGCTCACCATCTCGAAGGGGGGAGGAGACCCAGTACTTC	CASSPSRRGEETQYF
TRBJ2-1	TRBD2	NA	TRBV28	TGTGCCAGCAGTTCGGCGGGCGGGAGAGTGAATGAGCAGTTCTTC	CASSSAGGRVNEQFF
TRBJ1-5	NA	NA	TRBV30	TGTGCCTGGAGTGCCCGGACAGAACAGCCCCAGCATTTT	CAWSARTEQPQHF
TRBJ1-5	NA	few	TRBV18	TGTGCCAGCTCACCAGGACAGAGCAATCAGCCCCAGCATTTT	CASSPGQSNQPQHF
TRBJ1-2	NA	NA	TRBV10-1	TGCGCCAGCAGCCCCGACAGGAGCTATGGCTACACCTTC	CASSPDRSYGYTF
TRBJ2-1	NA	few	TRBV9	TGTGCCAGCAGCGTAGTGAGCGGTTCAAGTAATGAGCAGTTCTTC	CASSVVSGSSNEQFF
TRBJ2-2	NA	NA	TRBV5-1	TGCGCCAGCAAACGGACTGGGACGAACACCGGGGAGCTGTTTTTT	CASKRTGTNTGELFF
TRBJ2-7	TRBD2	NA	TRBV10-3	TGTGCCATCAGTGAGAACCCGCCGGGACTAGCGGGCGGCGAGCAGTACTTC	CAISENPPGLAGGEQYF
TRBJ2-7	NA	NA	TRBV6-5	TGTGCCAGCAGAAAACGCCCAAGGGGCACCTACGAGCAGTACTTC	CASRKRPRGTYEQYF
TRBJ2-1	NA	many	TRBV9	TGTGCCAGCAGCCTAAGCGGCTACTACAATGAGCAGTTCTTC	CASSLSGYYNEQFF
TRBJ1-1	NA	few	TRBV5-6	TGTGCCAGCAACGCGGCTATGAACACTGAAGCTTTCTTT	CASNAAMNTEAFF